This TCR beta chain stems from a study of blood T cell repertoires in COVID-19. The wider study: Samples of COVID-19 (acute and convalescent) were obtained from the United States, Italy and Spain. PBMCs, B-cell-depleted T cells, or T cells provided the cDNA or gDNA that made up the material.

V dropped 2 bases and J dropped 2 bases, with 7 bases sitting between them. The CDR3 is 13 residues long. From germline, CDR1 is MNHEY and CDR2 SVGAGI. Authors' methods: Reference gene primer amplification gave estimated nucleated cell counts. Method: immunoSEQ multiplex PCR; TCRdb's copy keeps in-frame clones and lacks some. V, J and clone size derive from that table, while D and trimming were established from the DNA sequence. The sample lists roughly 180,000 clones; 76% were seen once. This sequence originates from a woman in her fifties or sixties with active or convalescent COVID-19. This sequence joins TRBV6-5 and TRBJ2-7; no clear D. Source material: peripheral blood. The CDR3 spells CASSYDLTYEQYF. In DNA form, the CDR3 reads TGTGCCAGCAGTTACGACTTGACCTACGAGCAGTACTTC.